This TCR beta chain appears in the sequencing data of a study of CD8 T cells in Susac syndrome. Trimming removed 4 bases at V and 0 bases at J, with 9 bases between. CDR1 and CDR2 (germline): SNHLY, FYNNEI. The CDR3 contains 15 residues. Random hexamers were used to reverse transcribe an amount of roughly 0.45 to 1 ug RNA. The immunoSEQ assay covered 54 Vbeta and 13 Jbeta segments for CDR3. TCRdb processed the immunoSEQ multiplex PCR reads anew with MiXCR; each CDR3 protein has one entry. The sample has around 280,000 distinct CDR3 sequences; just over 90% are singletons. TCR beta sequencing was performed on blood CD8+ and CD4+ T cells. Those who served as multiple sclerosis controls were treatment-naive patients with stable or active relapsing-remitting disease.

V and J are TRBV2 and TRBJ2-2; possible D gene TRBD1, 5 bases. The sequence came from a human donor with multiple sclerosis. The sample consisted of CD4+ T cells from PBMCs. CDR3 sequence reads: CASSGQLPNTGELFF. For the CDR3, the DNA is TGTGCCAGCAGTGGACAGCTCCCGAACACCGGGGAGCTGTTTTTT.